This T cell receptor beta chain derives from a study of shared clonotypes between healthy human individuals. Across the whole study: In total, the donors were a couple of women and a few men aged 18 to 49. Findings and limits, study-wide: Among several donors, about 5% of naive CD4 clonotypes were found in common.

The data were produced by immunoSEQ multiplex PCR, yet TCRdb's version contains in-frame clones alone and is incomplete. Seen here are approximately 1.4 million clones, around 98% observed once, and the top ten hold about 0.42%. This clone was recorded once. The antigen remains unidentified. The sequence was obtained from a man aged 25-40 years in good health. Specimen: naive CD4+ T cells sorted from blood. Sample subset: CD45RA+ positively selected.

The CDR3 bases are TGCGCCAGCAGCTTAGATCTCTCGGACACCCTAAAGGCCTACAATGAGCAGTTCTTC. This codes for CASSLDLSDTLKAYNEQFF. This sequence joins TRBV4-3 and TRBJ2-1; TRBD1 is a possible D gene (5 bases). CDR3 length: 19 amino acids. The germline V and J ends were trimmed by 5 bases and 2 bases, with 25 bases remaining between them. CDR1 is LGHNA, CDR2 YSLEER, per germline.